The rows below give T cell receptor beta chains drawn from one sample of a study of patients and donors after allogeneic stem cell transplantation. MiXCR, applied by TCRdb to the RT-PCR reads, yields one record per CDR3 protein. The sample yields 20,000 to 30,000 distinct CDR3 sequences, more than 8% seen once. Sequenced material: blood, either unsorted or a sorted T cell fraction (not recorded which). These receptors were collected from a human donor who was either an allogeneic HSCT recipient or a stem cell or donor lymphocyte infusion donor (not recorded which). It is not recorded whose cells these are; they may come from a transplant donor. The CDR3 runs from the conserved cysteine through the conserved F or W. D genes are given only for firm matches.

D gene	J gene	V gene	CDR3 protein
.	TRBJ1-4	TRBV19	CASSPDAGRGRESTNEKLFF
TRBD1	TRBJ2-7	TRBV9	CASSVGQGRYEQYF
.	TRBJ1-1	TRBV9	CASSVVGGLGNTEAFF
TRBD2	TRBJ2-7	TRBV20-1	CSARTAGGGSKQYF
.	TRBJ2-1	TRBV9	CASSPRGSAPYNEQFF
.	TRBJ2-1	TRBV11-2	CASSLDLGQHNEQFF
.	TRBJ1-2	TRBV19	CASSIVREIAGYTF
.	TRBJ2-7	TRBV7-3	CASSLQGPYYEQYF
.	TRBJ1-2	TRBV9	CASSVGRPTNYGYTF
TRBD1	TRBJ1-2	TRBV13	CASSPAGGYGYTF
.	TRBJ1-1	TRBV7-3	CASSLKARGDNTEAFF
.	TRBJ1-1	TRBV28	CASSLRVTGKTEAFF
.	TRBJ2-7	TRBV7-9	CASSDTGSSYEQYF
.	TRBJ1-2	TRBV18	CASSPPGHSYGYTF
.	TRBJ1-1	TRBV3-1	CASSQDYVSPGQAFF
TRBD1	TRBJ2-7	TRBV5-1	CASSFDRGNYEQYF